Included here is one TCR beta chain sequence, with context. This sample stems from a study of radiotherapy plus CTLA-4 blockade in lung cancer. Trimming took 2 bases from V and 0 from J, leaving 10 bases between them. The CDR3 is 15 amino acids. Looked up from germline, CDR1 is SEHNR and CDR2 is FQNEAQ (reference sequence). Sequenced by immunoSEQ multiplex PCR; TCRdb stores in-frame clones only, minus some. The table shows roughly 40,000 clones, with nearly 80% occurring only once. The chain combines TRBV7-9 with TRBJ1-1; a weak D match, TRBD1 (6 bases). This TCR derives from a human donor with non-small cell lung cancer that progressed on radiotherapy plus ipilimumab. The sample was peripheral blood, taken from a patient treated with radiotherapy plus ipilimumab. The CDR3 nucleotides read TGTGCCAGCAGCTTACGCAGGGGAATGAACACTGAAGCTTTCTTT. It yields the protein CASSLRRGMNTEAFF.